This T cell receptor (beta chain) is from a study of brain T cells in children with intractable seizures. Profiling relied on immunoSEQ multiplex PCR, and the TCRdb table lists in-frame clones only, not all of them. This sample has about 80,000 clones, with under 95% found just once. CDR1 is MDHEN and CDR2 is SYDVKM in the germline V gene. This CDR3 is 15 amino acids long. V lost 2 bases to trimming and J lost 8 bases; unmatched junction nucleotides: 8. Overall study findings and caveats: Pre- and post-surgery blood differed in depth, so pre-surgery absences may be undersampling.

As regards this clone: Its antigen is still unknown.

The sequenced cases were selected for having the highest brain T cell transcript signatures. Sequenced material: peripheral blood, taken at surgery. The chain uses TRBV28 and TRBJ2-1; 8 positions match TRBD2. The source of this sequence is a girl aged 2 to 9 with Rasmussen encephalitis and intractable seizures. The CDR3 region is CASSLGAGARDEQFF. CDR3 nucleotide sequence: TGTGCCAGCAGTTTAGGAGCGGGGGCGAGGGATGAGCAGTTCTTC.